Listed below are T cell receptor beta chains from one sample, sequenced in a study of T cells in localized non-small cell lung cancer. TCRdb keeps only in-frame clones here, not all; method: immunoSEQ multiplex PCR. The sample has tens of thousands of clones; roughly 81% are singletons. Sequenced here: PBMCs, sampled before any cancer treatment. The source is a man aged 40 to 70 with stage II lung adenocarcinoma. Both conserved end residues are part of each CDR3. D genes are given only for firm matches. Rows give clone size only sometimes, using once, few, many, or a class for an expanded clone.

V gene: TRBV6-6; clone size: .; J gene: TRBJ2-1; D gene: .; CDR3 DNA: TGTGCCAGTTGGGCCACGTCAGTCGAGCAGTTCTTC; CDR3 protein: CASWATSVEQFF
V gene: TRBV7-9; clone size: once; J gene: TRBJ1-2; D gene: .; CDR3 DNA: TGTGCCAGCAGCTTAGGGCAGGGGTGGAACTATGGCTACACCTTC; CDR3 protein: CASSLGQGWNYGYTF
V gene: TRBV6-1; clone size: .; J gene: TRBJ1-1; D gene: .; CDR3 DNA: TGTGCCAGCAGTGAGAGGGGAGACACTGAAGCTTTCTTT; CDR3 protein: CASSERGDTEAFF
V gene: TRBV19; clone size: medium-sized; J gene: TRBJ2-2; D gene: TRBD2; CDR3 DNA: TGTGCCAGTAGTTGGCTAGCGGGATCGTCGAACACCGGGGAGCTGTTTTTT; CDR3 protein: CASSWLAGSSNTGELFF
V gene: TRBV30; clone size: .; J gene: TRBJ1-1; D gene: .; CDR3 DNA: TGTGCCTGGAGGAGGTGGAGCAACACTGAAGCTTTCTTT; CDR3 protein: CAWRRWSNTEAFF
V gene: TRBV15; clone size: once; J gene: TRBJ2-1; D gene: TRBD2; CDR3 DNA: TGTGCCACCAGCAGAGTTCGAGCGGGAGGCTCCTACAATGAGCAGTTCTTC; CDR3 protein: CATSRVRAGGSYNEQFF
V gene: TRBV5-1; clone size: .; J gene: TRBJ2-5; D gene: .; CDR3 DNA: TGCGCCAGCAGCGCGGACTGGAACCAAGAGACCCAGTACTTC; CDR3 protein: CASSADWNQETQYF
V gene: TRBV7-2; clone size: .; J gene: TRBJ1-1; D gene: .; CDR3 DNA: TGTGCCAGCAGCTTAGGCCGACAGCTTGAAGCTTTCTTT; CDR3 protein: CASSLGRQLEAFF
V gene: TRBV7-8; clone size: .; J gene: TRBJ2-7; D gene: TRBD2; CDR3 DNA: TGTGCCAGCAGCTTAGCGGGAGGGCTATCCTACGAGCAGTACTTC; CDR3 protein: CASSLAGGLSYEQYF
V gene: TRBV30; clone size: .; J gene: TRBJ2-1; D gene: TRBD2; CDR3 DNA: TGTGCCTGGACCCGGGGACTAGCGGGAGTTGAGCAGTTCTTC; CDR3 protein: CAWTRGLAGVEQFF
V gene: TRBV9; clone size: .; J gene: TRBJ1-3; D gene: .; CDR3 DNA: TGTGCCAGCAGCAAAGAAGGACACAACGCCGGAAACACCATATATTTT; CDR3 protein: CASSKEGHNAGNTIYF
V gene: TRBV6-6; clone size: .; J gene: TRBJ1-2; D gene: TRBD1; CDR3 DNA: TGTGCCAGCAGTTCGGACAGGCTGCTCCGCGGCTACACCTTC; CDR3 protein: CASSSDRLLRGYTF
V gene: TRBV15; clone size: few; J gene: TRBJ1-1; D gene: .; CDR3 DNA: TGTGCCACCAGCAGCAGGAGGGTGAACACTGAAGCTTTCTTT; CDR3 protein: CATSSRRVNTEAFF
V gene: TRBV10-3; clone size: .; J gene: TRBJ1-1; D gene: .; CDR3 DNA: TGTGCCATCAGTCCGGGACACCTGAACACTGAAGCTTTCTTT; CDR3 protein: CAISPGHLNTEAFF
V gene: TRBV6-5; clone size: .; J gene: TRBJ2-3; D gene: .; CDR3 DNA: TGTGCCAGCAGTTACACGGGAGTCAACACAGATACGCAGTATTTT; CDR3 protein: CASSYTGVNTDTQYF
V gene: TRBV9; clone size: .; J gene: TRBJ1-3; D gene: TRBD1; CDR3 DNA: TGTGCCAGCAGCGAACCCCAGGGGGCGAGAGGAAACACCATATATTTT; CDR3 protein: CASSEPQGARGNTIYF
V gene: TRBV6-1; clone size: .; J gene: TRBJ1-4; D gene: .; CDR3 DNA: TGTGCCAGCAGTGAAGGCTTGGACAGTAATGAAAAACTGTTTTTT; CDR3 protein: CASSEGLDSNEKLFF
V gene: TRBV27; clone size: .; J gene: TRBJ1-5; D gene: .; CDR3 DNA: TGTGCCAGCAGTTTAAGGTCAGGGAATCAGCCCCAGCATTTT; CDR3 protein: CASSLRSGNQPQHF
V gene: TRBV4-1; clone size: .; J gene: TRBJ2-3; D gene: .; CDR3 DNA: TGCGCCAGCAGCGAAGACACAGATACGCAGTATTTT; CDR3 protein: CASSEDTDTQYF
V gene: TRBV5-1; clone size: .; J gene: TRBJ2-3; D gene: TRBD2; CDR3 DNA: TGCGCCAGCAGCGACGGGACTAGCGGGACCAGCTTGTATTTT; CDR3 protein: CASSDGTSGTSLYF
V gene: TRBV4-3; clone size: .; J gene: TRBJ2-1; D gene: TRBD2; CDR3 DNA: TGCGCCAGCAGCCAAGATCCACGGCGCGGGGGCTCCTACAATGAGCAGTTCTTC; CDR3 protein: CASSQDPRRGGSYNEQFF
V gene: TRBV5-1; clone size: .; J gene: TRBJ2-3; D gene: .; CDR3 DNA: TGCGCCAGCAGCGAAACAGGGGGGGACACAGATACGCAGTATTTT; CDR3 protein: CASSETGGDTDTQYF
V gene: TRBV10-3; clone size: .; J gene: TRBJ1-2; D gene: TRBD1; CDR3 DNA: TGTGCCATCAGCCCGGGACAGGGGGCACCTTTTGGCTACACCTTC; CDR3 protein: CAISPGQGAPFGYTF
V gene: TRBV5-1; clone size: .; J gene: TRBJ2-5; D gene: TRBD1; CDR3 DNA: TGCGCCAGCAGCTTGGGAAGGGACAGGGGCCAACTAGAGACCCAGTACTTC; CDR3 protein: CASSLGRDRGQLETQYF
V gene: TRBV5-8; clone size: .; J gene: TRBJ2-7; D gene: .; CDR3 DNA: TGTGCCAGCAGCTTAAGGGACATGTCCTACGAGCAGTACTTC; CDR3 protein: CASSLRDMSYEQYF
V gene: TRBV7-8; clone size: few; J gene: TRBJ1-5; D gene: .; CDR3 DNA: TGTGCCAGCAGCCGTACCGGGACTCCAGGTCAGCCCCAGCATTTT; CDR3 protein: CASSRTGTPGQPQHF
V gene: TRBV28; clone size: .; J gene: TRBJ2-5; D gene: .; CDR3 DNA: TGTGCCACCAGCCTTCCGCGGGACACTCAAGAGACCCAGTACTTC; CDR3 protein: CATSLPRDTQETQYF
V gene: TRBV7-9; clone size: .; J gene: TRBJ1-1; D gene: .; CDR3 DNA: TGTGCCAGCAGTCCCGCTTTAAACACTGAAGCTTTCTTT; CDR3 protein: CASSPALNTEAFF
V gene: TRBV2; clone size: once; J gene: TRBJ1-2; D gene: .; CDR3 DNA: TGTGCCAGCAGTGAACGATCGGGACGAAGAGGGGGCTACACCTTC; CDR3 protein: CASSERSGRRGGYTF
V gene: TRBV9; clone size: .; J gene: TRBJ2-3; D gene: .; CDR3 DNA: TGTGCCAGCAGCGTATTTCGGGACACAGATACGCAGTATTTT; CDR3 protein: CASSVFRDTDTQYF
V gene: TRBV11-2; clone size: .; J gene: TRBJ2-7; D gene: .; CDR3 DNA: TGTGCCAGCAGTCGTTCACCTAGCGACGAGCAGTACTTC; CDR3 protein: CASSRSPSDEQYF
V gene: TRBV7-2; clone size: .; J gene: TRBJ2-7; D gene: TRBD2; CDR3 DNA: TGTGCCAGCAGCTTGGCTAGCGGGAGTTACGAGCAGTACTTC; CDR3 protein: CASSLASGSYEQYF
V gene: TRBV11-2; clone size: .; J gene: TRBJ1-4; D gene: TRBD1; CDR3 DNA: TGTGCCAGCAGCTCCCGGCCAGGGGGGAATGAAAAACTGTTTTTT; CDR3 protein: CASSSRPGGNEKLFF
V gene: TRBV30; clone size: few; J gene: TRBJ2-3; D gene: .; CDR3 DNA: TGTGCCTGGAGTGTACTGAGGGGCGCCCGACCGGCAGATACGCAGTATTTT; CDR3 protein: CAWSVLRGARPADTQYF
V gene: TRBV5-1; clone size: .; J gene: TRBJ2-3; D gene: .; CDR3 DNA: TGCGCCAGCAGCTTGGGACTAGTAGCTCCGACAGATACGCAGTATTTT; CDR3 protein: CASSLGLVAPTDTQYF
V gene: TRBV7-2; clone size: .; J gene: TRBJ2-7; D gene: .; CDR3 DNA: TGTGCCAGCAGGCGGCTTGAGGGCGAGCAGTACTTC; CDR3 protein: CASRRLEGEQYF
V gene: TRBV5-1; clone size: .; J gene: TRBJ1-1; D gene: TRBD1; CDR3 DNA: TGCGCCAGCAGCTTGGCCGGGACAGACTACAATCCGAACACTGAAGCTTTCTTT; CDR3 protein: CASSLAGTDYNPNTEAFF
V gene: TRBV20-1; clone size: .; J gene: TRBJ2-7; D gene: .; CDR3 DNA: TGCAGTGCTATAAGCGGCTACGAGCAGTACTTC; CDR3 protein: CSAISGYEQYF
V gene: TRBV11-2; clone size: .; J gene: TRBJ1-2; D gene: TRBD1; CDR3 DNA: TGTGCCAGCAGCCTCGGACAGGGGGCATACGGCTACACCTTC; CDR3 protein: CASSLGQGAYGYTF
V gene: TRBV7-2; clone size: .; J gene: TRBJ2-3; D gene: .; CDR3 DNA: TGTGCCAGCAGCTTAGGTCCATTAACAGATACGCAGTATTTT; CDR3 protein: CASSLGPLTDTQYF
V gene: TRBV5-4; clone size: .; J gene: TRBJ2-1; D gene: TRBD2; CDR3 DNA: TGTGCCAGCAGCTTAGTTGAAGGGACTAGCGGGAGGGCCGCCTACAATGAGCAGTTCTTC; CDR3 protein: CASSLVEGTSGRAAYNEQFF
V gene: TRBV5-1; clone size: .; J gene: TRBJ2-2; D gene: .; CDR3 DNA: TGCGCCAGCAGCTTGGAAGTGGACACCGGGGAGCTGTTTTTT; CDR3 protein: CASSLEVDTGELFF
V gene: TRBV12-5; clone size: .; J gene: TRBJ2-1; D gene: TRBD1; CDR3 DNA: TGTGCTAGTGGTTCGGGACAGGGTGACAATGAGCAGTTCTTC; CDR3 protein: CASGSGQGDNEQFF
V gene: TRBV18; clone size: .; J gene: TRBJ2-7; D gene: .; CDR3 DNA: TGTGCCAGCTCACCCTCGGCCACAGGGCCGACTGAGCAGTACTTC; CDR3 protein: CASSPSATGPTEQYF
V gene: TRBV5-8; clone size: .; J gene: TRBJ1-4; D gene: .; CDR3 DNA: TGTGCCAGCAGCCGAACTCGAAATGAAAAACTGTTTTTT; CDR3 protein: CASSRTRNEKLFF
V gene: TRBV7-9; clone size: .; J gene: TRBJ2-2; D gene: TRBD2; CDR3 DNA: TGTGCCAGCAGCCCGAGACTAGCGGGAGGGCCCGGGGAGCTGTTTTTT; CDR3 protein: CASSPRLAGGPGELFF
V gene: TRBV15; clone size: once; J gene: TRBJ2-4; D gene: .; CDR3 DNA: TGTGCCACCAGCAGAGATATTAGTTCGTCGAACATTCAGTACTTC; CDR3 protein: CATSRDISSSNIQYF
V gene: TRBV30; clone size: .; J gene: TRBJ2-7; D gene: .; CDR3 DNA: TGTGCCTGGAGTTACAGGAGCTCCTACGAGCAGTACTTC; CDR3 protein: CAWSYRSSYEQYF
V gene: TRBV5-1; clone size: .; J gene: TRBJ2-7; D gene: .; CDR3 DNA: TGCGCCAGCAGCTTGTTTTCGTCCTACGAGCAGTACTTC; CDR3 protein: CASSLFSSYEQYF
V gene: TRBV6-6; clone size: .; J gene: TRBJ1-1; D gene: .; CDR3 DNA: TGTGCCAGCAGTACCACAGGGTCCAACACTGAAGCTTTCTTT; CDR3 protein: CASSTTGSNTEAFF
V gene: TRBV6-5; clone size: .; J gene: TRBJ2-7; D gene: TRBD2; CDR3 DNA: TGTGCCAGCAACCCTAGCGGGAGGTCCACCTACGAGCAGTACTTC; CDR3 protein: CASNPSGRSTYEQYF
V gene: TRBV5-1; clone size: .; J gene: TRBJ2-4; D gene: TRBD1; CDR3 DNA: TGCGCCAGCAGCCCGTTTGGGCTTGACAGGGGGGAAAACATTCAGTACTTC; CDR3 protein: CASSPFGLDRGENIQYF